These 4 T cell receptor beta chains originate from one sample sequenced in a study of blood T cell repertoires in COVID-19. Some clones are missing from TCRdb's copy, which holds only in-frame ones; the method was immunoSEQ multiplex PCR. In the table there are some 330,000 clones, roughly 90% of which are singletons. Material for sequencing was PBMCs or T cells enriched from blood (not recorded which). Source of these receptors: a woman aged 25-40 years who had recovered from COVID-19.

V gene TRBV19 combines with J gene TRBJ1-5; a weak D match, TRBD1 (5 bases). The V end lost 7 bases, the J end lost 6 bases, and 13 bases lay between the germline ends. The germline gives CDR1 LNHDA, CDR2 SQIVND (reference sequence). This CDR3 has 13 amino acids. The CDR3 sequence is CASKSRDPQPQHF. CDR3 nucleotides: TGTGCCAGTAAGTCCAGGGATCCTCAGCCCCAGCATTTT.

This rearrangement joins TRBV19 to TRBJ2-7, with a tentative D call TRBD1 (5 bases). Per the germline V gene, CDR1 is LNHDA and CDR2 is SQIVND (reference sequence). The CDR3 is made up of 14 amino acids. The V gene lost 2 bases and the J gene lost 5 bases, with 13 bases spanning the gap. The CDR3 coding sequence is TGTGCCAGTAGTATAACGGACACTGGGGACGAGCAGTACTTC. Its translation: CASSITDTGDEQYF.

The V gene is TRBV24-1, the J gene TRBJ2-1, with D possibly matching TRBD1 (5 bases). The CDR3 loop spans 13 amino acids. Germline CDR1 KGHDR, CDR2 SFDVKD. V lost 7 bases and J lost 6, with 12 bases in between. CDR3 DNA: TGTGCCACCAGCCAGGGATTCGGCAATGAGCAGTTCTTC. Protein sequence: CATSQGFGNEQFF.

The J gene is TRBJ2-3, the V gene TRBV7-3; no clear D gene. V lost 2 bases to trimming and J lost 0 bases, with 9 bases between them. CDR3 length equals 15 residues. Germline values: CDR1 SGHTA, CDR2 FQGTGA. The CDR3 loop reads CASSLYAVSTDTQYF. The CDR3 bases are TGTGCCAGCAGCTTATACGCGGTTAGCACAGATACGCAGTATTTT. The full variable domain, its missing parts supplied by reference TRBV7-3 and TRBJ2-3, is GAGVSQTPSNKVTEKGKYVELRCDPISGHTALYWYRQSLGQGPEFLIYFQGTGAADDSGLPNDRFFAVRPEGSVSTLKIQRTERGDSAVYLCASSLYAVSTDTQYFGPGTRLTVL.